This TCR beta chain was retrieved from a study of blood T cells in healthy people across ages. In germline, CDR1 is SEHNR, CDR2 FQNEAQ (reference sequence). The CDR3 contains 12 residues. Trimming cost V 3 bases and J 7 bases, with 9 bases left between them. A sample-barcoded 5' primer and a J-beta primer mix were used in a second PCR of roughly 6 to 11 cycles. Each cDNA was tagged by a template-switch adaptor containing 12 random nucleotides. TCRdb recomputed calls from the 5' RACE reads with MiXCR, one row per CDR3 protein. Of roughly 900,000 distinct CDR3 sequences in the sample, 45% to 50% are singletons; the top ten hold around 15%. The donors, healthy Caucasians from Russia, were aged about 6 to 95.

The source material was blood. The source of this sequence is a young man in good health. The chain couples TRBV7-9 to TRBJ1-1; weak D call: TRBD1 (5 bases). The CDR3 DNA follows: TGTGCCAGCAGCTTCCCGGGGGATGAAGCTTTCTTT. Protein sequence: CASSFPGDEAFF.